The 10 T cell receptor beta chains given below trace back to one sample, sequenced in a study of cytomegalovirus exposure and HLA in healthy donors (dated by TCRdb to the late 2010s). The library was obtained by the immunoSEQ multiplex PCR assay. A mixture of 60 forward primers for TCR Vbeta segments and 13 reverse primers for TCR Jbeta segments was used in the multiplex PCR. TCRdb's version of the immuneACCESS table is confined to in-frame rearrangements and falls short of the full clone set. An unresolved V gene accounts for under half of the shortfall where checked; the remainder is of unknown origin. The sample profile shows roughly 200,000 clones; just over 75% of them were found once. The top ten clonotypes cover approximately 0.6% of the sample. Sequenced sample: PBMCs. These receptors were collected from a man between 18 and 35 years old in good health and CMV-seronegative.

The chain recombines TRBV28 with TRBJ1-4; D may be TRBD1 (6 bases). The germline V gene encodes CDR1 MDHEN and CDR2 SYDVKM. The germline V and J ends were trimmed by 6 bases and 6 bases, with 17 bases remaining between them. The CDR3 loop spans 15 amino acids. The CDR3 region is CASRGNQGTDEKLFF. Here the CDR3 DNA reads TGTGCCAGCAGGGGAAACCAGGGGACCGATGAAAAACTGTTTTTT. The full variable domain, rest sourced from reference TRBV28 and TRBJ1-4, is DVKVTQSSRYLVKRTGEKVFLECVQDMDHENMFWYRQDPGLGLRLIYFSYDVKMKEKGDIPEGYSVSREKKERFSLILESASTNQTSMYLCASRGNQGTDEKLFFGSGTQLSVL.

The chain employs TRBV18 and TRBJ2-7, with 9 bases that match TRBD1. Germline trimming cut 4 bases from V and 7 bases from J; bases unmatched to any gene: 5. This CDR3 region has 13 residues. Per the germline V gene, CDR1 is KGHSH and CDR2 is LQKENI. The CDR3 DNA sequence: TGTGCCAGCTCACGGGACAGGGATCTAGAGCAGTACTTC. It yields the protein CASSRDRDLEQYF. The full variable domain, with the rest looked up from reference TRBV18 and TRBJ2-7, is NAGVMQNPRHLVRRRGQEARLRCSPMKGHSHVYWYRQLPEEGLKFMVYLQKENIIDESGMPKERFSAEFPKEGPSILRIQQVVRGDSAAYFCASSRDRDLEQYFGPGTRLTVT.

In the case of this clone: The same CDR3 also results from other DNA sequences found in this sample. The chain recombines TRBV5-4 with TRBJ2-7, with 11 positions matching TRBD2. The germline V gene has CDR1 SGHNT and CDR2 YYREEE (reference sequence). With 0 bases clipped from V and 1 base from J, the junction kept 3 bases outside the gene matches. The CDR3 contains 16 residues. The CDR3 sequence is CASSLGLAGSSYEQYF. The CDR3 DNA reads as TGTGCCAGCAGCTTGGGACTAGCGGGATCTTCCTACGAGCAGTACTTC.

This clone was counted a few times. V gene TRBV10-2 combines with J gene TRBJ1-4; a weak D match, TRBD1 (6 bases). The CDR3 covers 12 residues. Trimming removed 6 bases from V and 8 bases from J, with 10 bases in between. Per the germline V gene, CDR1 is WSHSY and CDR2 is SAAADI. In DNA, the CDR3 is TGCGCCAGCAGCTACAGGGCAGAAAAACTGTTTTTT. As protein: CASSYRAEKLFF.

The V call is TRBV5-1, the J call TRBJ1-2, with D possibly being TRBD1 (6 bases). CDR3 size: 13 residues. Trimming left V 5 bases short and J 4 bases short, with 12 bases between. Germline CDR1 and CDR2: SGHRS and YFSETQ. The DNA for the CDR3 is TGCGCCAGCAGGGTGACAGGCACCTATGGCTACACCTTC. It codes for CASRVTGTYGYTF.

This sequence joins TRBV5-1 and TRBJ1-2; D gene ambiguous. Germline V lookup: CDR1 SGHRS, CDR2 YFSETQ. Trimming stripped 7 bases from V and 4 bases from J, with 11 bases between. This CDR3 is 12 amino acids long. This CDR3 is CASSSGFYGYTF. The CDR3 DNA reads as TGCGCCAGCTCTTCAGGCTTCTATGGCTACACCTTC.

The chain combines TRBV5-1 with TRBJ1-1; TRBD1 is a possible D gene (5 bases). V lost 0 bases to trimming and J lost 1 base, with 10 bases between them. The CDR3 has 15 residues. In germline, CDR1 is SGHRS, CDR2 YFSETQ. The CDR3: CASSLGWGKNTEAFF. CDR3 coding DNA: TGCGCCAGCAGCTTGGGATGGGGCAAGAACACTGAAGCTTTCTTT.

This chain connects TRBV5-1 to TRBJ1-4, with 9 bases matching TRBD1. The junction had 7 bases not matched to a gene; V was cut back by 0 bases and J by 4 bases. CDR1 and CDR2 (germline): SGHRS, YFSETQ. This CDR3 has 17 residues. CDR3 amino acids: CASSLEGQGIFNEKLFF. In DNA form, the CDR3 reads TGCGCCAGCAGCTTGGAGGGACAGGGAATATTTAATGAAAAACTGTTTTTT.

The rearrangement joins TRBV9 to TRBJ2-7, with 11 bases identical to TRBD2. After removal of 0 bases from V and 3 bases from J, the junction contained 2 bases not matched to a gene. The CDR3 is 15 residues long. From germline, CDR1 is SGDLS and CDR2 YYNGEE. The CDR3 DNA sequence: TGTGCCAGCAGCGTAGGAACTAGCGGGAGCTACGAGCAGTACTTC. As protein: CASSVGTSGSYEQYF.

This sequence joins TRBV27 and TRBJ2-5; tentatively, D is TRBD1 (6 bases). V was clipped by 6 bases and J by 5 bases, with 19 bases between them. CDR3 length: 15 amino acids. Germline V lookup: CDR1 MNHEY, CDR2 SMNVEV (reference sequence). As DNA, the CDR3 is TGTGCCAGCAGCCCAGGGGTCCTCCTTAGGGAGACCCAGTACTTC. This sequence encodes CASSPGVLLRETQYF.